A single sample gave rise to the 14 T cell receptor beta chains below, sequenced in a study of blood T cell repertoires in COVID-19. The assay was immunoSEQ multiplex PCR, and TCRdb's table has in-frame clones only and misses some. The table has approximately 210,000 clones, 80% to 90% seen once. Material for sequencing was peripheral blood. These receptor sequences come from a man aged 50 to 59 with COVID-19, enrolled during active disease.

With regard to this clone: One junction end disagrees with the germline gene, perhaps due to a read error. V is TRBV7-2 and J is TRBJ2-2; 11 bases agree with TRBD2. The CDR3 is 15 residues long. Per germline, CDR1 SGHTA and CDR2 FQGNSA. The CDR3 is CASSLAGGNTGELFF. The CDR3 DNA reads TGTGCCAGCAGCCTAGCGGGGGGAAACACCGGGGAGCTGTTTTTT.

This clone was seen more than once but under ten times. The chain uses TRBV28 and TRBJ1-2, with 7 bases matching TRBD1. Germline V gene sequence: CDR1 MDHEN, CDR2 SYDVKM. The CDR3 has 13 residues. V shed 6 bases, J shed 4 bases, and the junction held 5 bases outside the gene matches. The CDR3 loop is CASRPGTVYGYTF. In DNA form, the CDR3 reads TGTGCCAGCAGACCCGGGACAGTCTATGGCTACACCTTC.

The V and J genes are TRBV10-3 and TRBJ2-1; 10 bases match TRBD2. Per germline, CDR1 ENHRY and CDR2 SYGVKD. This CDR3 has 14 amino acids. Trimming removed 6 bases from V and 6 bases from J; junction bases left unmatched: 5. The CDR3, as DNA: TGTGCCATCAGGGGGACTAGCGAATCCAATGAGCAGTTCTTC. Encoded protein: CAIRGTSESNEQFF.

The CDR3 here is CASAPGEYGYTF. Written as DNA, the CDR3 is TGTGCCAGCGCCCCCGGTGAATATGGCTACACCTTC. This chain joins TRBV28 and TRBJ1-2; no reliable D call. The V end lost 8 bases, the J end lost 5 bases, and 12 bases lay between the germline ends. CDR3 length equals 12 residues. The germline gives CDR1 MDHEN, CDR2 SYDVKM.

The V call is TRBV7-2, the J call TRBJ1-5, with D hard to call. The CDR3 is 13 residues long. The germline V gene has CDR1 SGHTA and CDR2 FQGNSA. V was pared by 5 bases and J by 4 bases, with 9 bases between. The CDR3 sequence: CASSLSGNQPQHF. The CDR3 nucleotides are TGTGCCAGCAGCCTTAGTGGTAATCAGCCCCAGCATTTT.

The J gene is TRBJ2-7, the V gene TRBV7-8, with 7 positions matching TRBD2. The CDR3 runs to 16 residues. Germline trimming cut 0 bases from V and 0 bases from J; bases unmatched to any gene: 5. CDR1 and CDR2 from the germline V gene are SGHVS and FQNEAQ. The CDR3 sequence is CASSLAAGALSYEQYF. The DNA of the CDR3 is TGTGCCAGCAGCTTAGCGGCGGGAGCGCTCTCCTACGAGCAGTACTTC.

This clone occurred once. The chain uses TRBV15 and TRBJ1-5; D may be TRBD1 (5 bases). Between the trimmed V and J ends, which lost 0 bases and 9 bases, there was a span of 12 bases. This CDR3 spans 14 amino acids. From germline, CDR1 is LNHNV and CDR2 YYDKDF (reference sequence). CDR3 region: CATSRDPGQGPQHF. CDR3 DNA sequence: TGTGCCACCAGCAGAGACCCAGGCCAGGGGCCCCAGCATTTT. The full variable domain, in which reference TRBV15 and TRBJ1-5 provide the parts outside the CDR3, is DAMVIQNPRYQVTQFGKPVTLSCSQTLNHNVMYWYQQKSSQAPKLLFHYYDKDFNNEADTPDNFQSRRPNTSFCFLDIRSPGLGDTAMYLCATSRDPGQGPQHFGDGTRLSIL.

A single count supports this clone. V gene TRBV14 combines with J gene TRBJ2-7, with D tentatively TRBD2 (5 bases). The V end lost 3 bases, the J end lost 9 bases, and 12 bases lay between the germline ends. The germline V gene has CDR1 SGHDN and CDR2 FVKESK. The CDR3 is 12 amino acids. The DNA for the CDR3 is TGTGCCAGCAGCCAGGAGGCCCTACGGCAGTACTTC. Its protein is CASSQEALRQYF.

The genes are TRBV19 and TRBJ1-5; D uncertain. This CDR3 contains 14 residues. CDR1 LNHDA and CDR2 SQIVND come from the germline V gene (reference sequence). V was cut by 2 bases and J by 3 bases, with 8 bases left in between. The CDR3 is CASSILADNQPQHF. The DNA of the CDR3 is TGTGCCAGTAGTATATTGGCAGACAATCAGCCCCAGCATTTT.

This sequence joins TRBV5-1 and TRBJ2-2; 10 nucleotides line up with TRBD1. The CDR3 runs to 15 residues. Germline V lookup: CDR1 SGHRS, CDR2 YFSETQ. The V gene end was trimmed by 0 bases and the J gene end by 6 bases; junction bases not matched to a gene: 2. The CDR3 spells CASSLVGTGAGELFF. The CDR3 DNA sequence: TGCGCCAGCAGCTTGGTCGGGACAGGGGCCGGGGAGCTGTTTTTT. Variable domain in full (rest from reference TRBV5-1 and TRBJ2-2): KAGVTQTPRYLIKTRGQQVTLSCSPISGHRSVSWYQQTPGQGLQFLFEYFSETQRNKGNFPGRFSGRQFSNSRSEMNVSTLELGDSALYLCASSLVGTGAGELFFGEGSRLTVL.

This chain joins TRBV5-1 and TRBJ1-6; 8 nucleotides align to TRBD1. The germline V gene has CDR1 SGHRS and CDR2 YFSETQ. CDR3 size: 17 residues. V shed 3 bases, J shed 5 bases, and the junction held 10 bases outside the gene matches. The CDR3 DNA sequence: TGCGCCAGCAGCTCCCGAGGGACAGGAGCAAATAATTCACCCCTCCACTTT. Its translation: CASSSRGTGANNSPLHF.

V and J are TRBV19 and TRBJ1-4, with 8 positions matching TRBD1. The CDR3 is 15 residues long. Germline V lookup: CDR1 LNHDA, CDR2 SQIVND (reference sequence). Trimming took 7 bases from V and 5 from J; bases not matched to a gene: 9. CDR3: CASMTGAKINEKLFF. The CDR3 bases are TGTGCCAGTATGACAGGGGCGAAGATAAATGAAAAACTGTTTTTT. Complete variable domain (other parts from reference TRBV19 and TRBJ1-4): DGGITQSPKYLFRKEGQNVTLSCEQNLNHDAMYWYRQDPGQGLRLIYYSQIVNDFQKGDIAEGYSVSREKKESFPLTVTSAQKNPTAFYLCASMTGAKINEKLFFGSGTQLSVL.

This chain joins TRBV10-3 and TRBJ1-5; TRBD1 might be the D (5 bases). Germline-derived CDR1 and CDR2 are ENHRY and SYGVKD. The CDR3 has 14 amino acids. Trimming cost V 6 bases and J 5 bases, with 14 bases left between them. CDR3 in amino acids: CAIRKTGVDQPQHF. DNA of the CDR3: TGTGCCATCAGGAAGACGGGGGTCGATCAGCCCCAGCATTTT.

The genes are TRBV7-8 and TRBJ2-5; 12 bases are shared with TRBD2. The V gene's germline CDR1 is SGHVS and CDR2 FQNEAQ. The V segment lost 5 bases and the J segment 2 bases; nucleotides outside the gene matches: 6. CDR3 length equals 16 residues. CDR3 region: CASSPRTSGEQETQYF. CDR3 sequence (DNA): TGTGCCAGCAGCCCCAGGACTAGCGGGGAACAAGAGACCCAGTACTTC.